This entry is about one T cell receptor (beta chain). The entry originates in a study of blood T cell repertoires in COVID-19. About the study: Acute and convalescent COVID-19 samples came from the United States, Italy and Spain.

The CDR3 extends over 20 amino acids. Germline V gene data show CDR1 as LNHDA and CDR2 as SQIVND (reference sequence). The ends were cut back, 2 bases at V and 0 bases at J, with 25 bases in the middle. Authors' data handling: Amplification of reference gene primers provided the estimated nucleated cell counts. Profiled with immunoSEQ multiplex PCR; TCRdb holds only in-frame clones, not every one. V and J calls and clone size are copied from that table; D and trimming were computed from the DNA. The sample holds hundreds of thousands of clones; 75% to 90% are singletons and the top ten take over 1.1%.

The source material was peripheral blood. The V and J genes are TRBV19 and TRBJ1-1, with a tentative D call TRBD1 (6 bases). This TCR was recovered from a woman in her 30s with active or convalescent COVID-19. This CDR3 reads CASSIRFRDNAKKMNTEAFF. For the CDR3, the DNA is TGTGCCAGTAGTATACGCTTCCGGGACAACGCTAAGAAAATGAACACTGAAGCTTTCTTT.